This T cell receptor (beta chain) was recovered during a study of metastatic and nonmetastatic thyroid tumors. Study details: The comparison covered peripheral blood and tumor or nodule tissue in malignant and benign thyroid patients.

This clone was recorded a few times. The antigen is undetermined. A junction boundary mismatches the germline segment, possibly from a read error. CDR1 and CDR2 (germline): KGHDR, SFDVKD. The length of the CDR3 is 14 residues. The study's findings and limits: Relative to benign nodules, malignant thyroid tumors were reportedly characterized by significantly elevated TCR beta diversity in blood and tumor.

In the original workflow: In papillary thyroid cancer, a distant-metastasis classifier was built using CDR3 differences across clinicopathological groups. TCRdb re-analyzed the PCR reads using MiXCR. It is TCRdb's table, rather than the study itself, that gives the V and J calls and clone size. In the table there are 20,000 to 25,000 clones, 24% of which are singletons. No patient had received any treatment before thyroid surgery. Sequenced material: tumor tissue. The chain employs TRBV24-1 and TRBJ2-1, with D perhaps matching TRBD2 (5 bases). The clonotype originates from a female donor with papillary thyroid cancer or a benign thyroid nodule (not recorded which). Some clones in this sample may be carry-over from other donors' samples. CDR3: CATSRDSSYNEKLF. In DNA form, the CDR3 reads TGTGCCACCAGTCGGGATAGCTCCTACAATGAGAAGTTATTC.